Each of the 10 T cell receptor beta chains below was sequenced from the same sample in a study of blood T cell repertoires in COVID-19. Assay used: immunoSEQ multiplex PCR; TCRdb lists only in-frame clones, some missing. The table includes 150,000 to 180,000 clones, roughly 83% detected once. Sequencing used peripheral blood. The receptors here all came from a woman aged 60-70 years with COVID-19, enrolled during active disease.

The genes are TRBV4-1 and TRBJ2-4; D is possibly TRBD1 (5 bases). Trimming took off 4 bases at V and 2 bases at J, with 18 bases between the two ends. The CDR3 is 17 residues long. CDR1 is MGHRA and CDR2 is YSYEKL in the germline V gene. CDR3 loop: CASSPPAGFVSKNIQYF. The CDR3 region has the DNA TGCGCCAGCAGCCCCCCGGCAGGGTTCGTGTCCAAAAACATTCAGTACTTC.

V and J are TRBV7-9 and TRBJ1-3, with D hard to call. V gave up 6 bases and J gave up 3 bases, with 9 bases separating them. The V gene's germline CDR1 is SEHNR and CDR2 FQNEAQ (reference sequence). The CDR3 length is 13 residues. The chain's CDR3 is CASSSRIGNTIYF. CDR3 nucleotide sequence: TGTGCCAGCAGTTCCCGTATTGGAAACACCATATATTTT.

V gene TRBV5-6 combines with J gene TRBJ2-1, with TRBD2 matching over 8 bases. This CDR3 is 19 amino acids long. V lost 4 bases, J lost 2 bases, and 17 bases stayed unmatched. Germline V gene sequence: CDR1 SGHDT, CDR2 YYEEEE. The CDR3 DNA reads as TGTGCCAGCAGCCCCCTCCTGACTAGCGCGGGGGCAACCTACAATGAGCAGTTCTTC. Translation: CASSPLLTSAGATYNEQFF.

The J gene is TRBJ1-5, the V gene TRBV10-2, with D tentatively TRBD1 (5 bases). V lost 5 bases and J 2 bases, leaving 10 bases between the germline ends. Germline V lookup: CDR1 WSHSY, CDR2 SAAADI. The CDR3 extends over 14 amino acids. The CDR3 loop is CASSLWGGNQPQHF. CDR3 coding DNA: TGCGCCAGCAGTCTATGGGGGGGCAATCAGCCCCAGCATTTT.

V is TRBV29-1 and J is TRBJ1-1, with 9 bases fitting TRBD1. Germline assignment: CDR1 SQVTM and CDR2 ANQGSEA. V shed 5 bases, J shed 3 bases, and the junction held 13 bases outside the gene matches. CDR3 length: 16 amino acids. Written as DNA, the CDR3 is TGCAGCGTTCACCCGCGGGTTCGACAGGGGGACACTGAAGCTTTCTTT. Its translation: CSVHPRVRQGDTEAFF.

The rearrangement uses TRBV5-4 and TRBJ2-5; 7 nucleotides line up with TRBD2. Germline V gives CDR1 SGHNT, CDR2 YYREEE (reference sequence). CDR3 length: 15 residues. V shed 0 bases and J 3 bases; nucleotides not matched to a gene: 5. The CDR3 sequence: CASSLVGGPEETQYF. DNA for the CDR3: TGTGCCAGCAGCTTGGTGGGAGGGCCCGAAGAGACCCAGTACTTC.

The V call is TRBV6-5, the J call TRBJ2-6; possibly TRBD2 for D (5 bases). Trimming left V 7 bases short and J 0 bases short, with 7 bases between. The germline gives CDR1 MNHEY, CDR2 SVGAGI. The CDR3 has 14 residues. CDR3 loop: CASKAVSGANVLTF. CDR3 coding DNA: TGTGCCAGCAAAGCGGTCTCTGGGGCCAACGTCCTGACTTTC.

About this clone itself: One end of the junction fails to match germline, which may point to a read error. This chain links TRBV18 with TRBJ2-1; 10 nucleotides align to TRBD1. The germline V gene encodes CDR1 KGHSH and CDR2 LQKENI. The CDR3 totals 15 residues. The CDR3 sequence is CATSRGTGALNEQFF. Here the CDR3 DNA reads TGTGCCACCTCACGTGGGACAGGGGCGCTCAATGAGCAGTTCTTC.

This clone was seen once. The V and J genes are TRBV6-5 and TRBJ1-1, with unresolved D. The CDR3 runs to 14 residues. Trimming cost V 5 bases and J 1 base, with 11 bases left between them. CDR1 is MNHEY and CDR2 is SVGAGI in the germline V gene. CDR3 in amino acids: CASSLAGRNTEAFF. The DNA for the CDR3 is TGTGCCAGCAGTCTAGCGGGGAGGAACACTGAAGCTTTCTTT.

The chain has TRBV7-3 and TRBJ2-1; perhaps TRBD2 as D (6 bases). CDR1 is SGHTA and CDR2 is FQGTGA in the germline V gene. The CDR3 spans 14 residues. V gave up 3 bases and J gave up 6 bases, with 12 bases separating them. CDR3 nucleotide sequence: TGTGCCAGCAGCTTGGCTAGCGTAGGCAATGAGCAGTTCTTC. Protein sequence: CASSLASVGNEQFF.